The 30 T cell receptor beta chains below come from one sample, sequenced in a study of a mutant IDH1 vaccine in newly diagnosed glioma. Described time point: baseline, week 1 (first vaccination visit). Treatment noted: pre-vaccination baseline after standard-of-care therapy. Data came from immunoSEQ multiplex PCR; TCRdb stores just in-frame clones and leaves some out. The sample carries tens of thousands of clones, roughly four fifths recorded once. The source was PBMCs, collected from a glioma patient treated with radiotherapy, temozolomide or both. The source of these receptors is a woman aged 50 to 60 with glioma.

This clone was picked up one time. This chain uses TRBV9 with TRBJ1-1; 8 bases align to TRBD1. The J segment lost 6 bases and the V segment lost 0 bases, leaving 4 bases of the junction unmatched. Germline values: CDR1 SGDLS, CDR2 YYNGEE. The CDR3 extends over 14 amino acids. In nucleotides, the CDR3 is TGTGCCAGCAGCGTAGGGACAGGGTCCCCTGAAGCTTTCTTT. Translating gives CASSVGTGSPEAFF.

The gene calls are TRBV11-3 and TRBJ2-6; D remains unclear. CDR3 length: 16 residues. Germline V gene data show CDR1 as SGHNT and CDR2 as YENEEA. Trimming took 4 bases from V and 2 from J, leaving 12 bases between them. Here the CDR3 reads CASSSSYTAGANVLTF. CDR3 DNA: TGTGCCAGCAGCTCGTCTTACACAGCTGGGGCCAACGTCCTGACTTTC.

The chain uses TRBV14 and TRBJ1-1; D ambiguous. Germline V gene data show CDR1 as SGHDN and CDR2 as FVKESK. The CDR3 contains 14 residues. V dropped 3 bases and J dropped 4 bases, with 12 bases sitting between them. CDR3 protein: CASSHGGVGTEAFF. The CDR3 DNA sequence: TGTGCCAGCAGCCATGGTGGGGTCGGCACTGAAGCTTTCTTT.

The rearrangement links TRBV6-5 to TRBJ2-7; 9 bases match TRBD1. Germline V gene data show CDR1 as MNHEY and CDR2 as SVGAGI. The CDR3 consists of 13 residues. The V gene end was trimmed by 5 bases and the J gene end by 2 bases; junction bases not matched to a gene: 1. The CDR3 DNA is TGTGCCAGCAGTCGGGACAGGGCCTACGAGCAGTACTTC. Encoded protein: CASSRDRAYEQYF.

The chain joins TRBV14 to TRBJ2-7, with 8 positions matching TRBD2. The V gene end was trimmed by 4 bases and the J gene end by 5 bases; junction bases not matched to a gene: 7. CDR3 length: 14 amino acids. The V gene's germline CDR1 is SGHDN and CDR2 FVKESK. As DNA, the CDR3 is TGTGCCAGCAGCCCAATCGGGGGGGTTGACGAGCAGTACTTC. Its translation is CASSPIGGVDEQYF.

The chain employs TRBV5-1 and TRBJ1-1; D gene ambiguous. The CDR3 totals 14 residues. The V gene's germline CDR1 is SGHRS and CDR2 YFSETQ. V lost 3 bases to trimming and J lost 1 base, with 10 bases between them. Here the CDR3 reads CASSYGSGNTEAFF. Here the CDR3 DNA reads TGCGCCAGCAGCTACGGCAGTGGGAACACTGAAGCTTTCTTT.

DNA of the CDR3: TGTGCCAGCAGTGAAAGCAGGGCCCCCCAGCCCCAGCATTTT. As protein: CASSESRAPQPQHF. The gene calls are TRBV2 and TRBJ1-5; tentatively, D is TRBD1 (5 bases). With 2 bases removed from V and 7 bases from J, the gap between germline ends came to 12 bases. The CDR3 is 14 amino acids. Germline V gene data show CDR1 as SNHLY and CDR2 as FYNNEI.

The chain couples TRBV4-3 to TRBJ2-7; D may be TRBD1 (6 bases). Per the germline V gene, CDR1 is LGHNA and CDR2 is YSLEER. The CDR3 is made up of 15 amino acids. Trimming took off 3 bases at V and 7 bases at J, with 19 bases between the two ends. The CDR3 region is CASSHSSKGVGEQYF. CDR3 DNA: TGCGCCAGCAGCCATTCTAGTAAGGGGGTGGGGGAGCAGTACTTC.

The chain couples TRBV18 to TRBJ1-1; D gene ambiguous. Germline V gene data show CDR1 as KGHSH and CDR2 as LQKENI. The CDR3 is 13 residues long. V was cut by 5 bases and J by 1 base, with 8 bases left in between. The CDR3 is CASSADGNTEAFF. The CDR3 nucleotides are TGTGCCAGCTCAGCGGACGGGAACACTGAAGCTTTCTTT.

V gene TRBV6-6 combines with J gene TRBJ1-5; D remains ambiguous. The germline V gene encodes CDR1 MNHNY and CDR2 SVGAGI (reference sequence). Trimming cost V 8 bases and J 6 bases, with 14 bases left between them. This CDR3 spans 13 amino acids. In DNA form, the CDR3 reads TGTGCCAGCTCTGGGAGGGAGGGTCAGCCCCAGCATTTT. This gives the protein CASSGREGQPQHF.

The chain uses TRBV15 and TRBJ2-7, with 10 bases that match TRBD1. The germline V gene has CDR1 LNHNV and CDR2 YYDKDF (reference sequence). The CDR3 totals 15 residues. V lost 4 bases and J lost 5; bases outside the gene matches: 8. The DNA for the CDR3 is TGTGCCACCAGCATTCGATCTGGGACAGGGGACGAGCAGTACTTC. This codes for CATSIRSGTGDEQYF.

This clone was seen a few times. The chain combines TRBV4-3 with TRBJ2-7, with TRBD1 matching over 8 bases. After removal of 1 base from V and 2 bases from J, the junction contained 4 bases not matched to a gene. Germline V CDR1 and CDR2: LGHNA, YSLEER. The CDR3 totals 15 residues. In DNA form, the CDR3 reads TGCGCCAGCAGCCAAGCGACAGGGGACGCCTACGAGCAGTACTTC. Translation: CASSQATGDAYEQYF.

The CDR3 nucleotides are TGCGCCAGCAGTCGGGACAGGGGGCCCGATGAAAAACTGTTTTTT. Residues: CASSRDRGPDEKLFF. The chain combines TRBV5-1 with TRBJ1-4, with 12 positions matching TRBD1. Germline assignment: CDR1 SGHRS and CDR2 YFSETQ. CDR3 size: 15 residues. V was clipped by 5 bases and J by 6 bases; unmatched bases: 5.

The chain carries TRBV5-8 and TRBJ1-3; no clear D gene. V was trimmed by 2 bases and J by 0 bases, leaving 12 bases between them. The CDR3 length is 16 residues. The germline gives CDR1 SGHTS, CDR2 YDEGEE. The CDR3 region is CASSLRQASSGNTIYF. The CDR3 nucleotides are TGTGCCAGCAGCTTACGGCAGGCAAGCTCTGGAAACACCATATATTTT.

The gene calls are TRBV5-4 and TRBJ1-2; D may be TRBD1 (5 bases). This CDR3 has 14 amino acids. The germline V and J ends were trimmed by 0 bases and 7 bases, with 13 bases remaining between them. Germline V gives CDR1 SGHNT, CDR2 YYREEE (reference sequence). This CDR3 reads CASSLALGVGGYTF. DNA for the CDR3: TGTGCCAGCAGCTTGGCCTTAGGGGTCGGTGGCTACACCTTC.

The rearrangement joins TRBV9 to TRBJ1-5; the D gene is possibly TRBD1 (5 bases). The CDR3 extends over 14 amino acids. V dropped 0 bases and J dropped 7 bases, with 11 bases sitting between them. Germline assignment: CDR1 SGDLS and CDR2 YYNGEE. The CDR3 bases are TGTGCCAGCAGCGTAGCGCCCTCAGGGCAGCCCCAGCATTTT. Residues: CASSVAPSGQPQHF.

V is TRBV18 and J is TRBJ2-7; D not certain. Trimming took off 3 bases at V and 2 bases at J, with 11 bases between the two ends. The CDR3 contains 14 residues. In germline, CDR1 is KGHSH, CDR2 LQKENI. The CDR3 DNA reads TGTGCCAGCTCACCTCCGGGCCAGCCCTACGAGCAGTACTTC. It codes for CASSPPGQPYEQYF.

CDR3 sequence reads: CASSLLAGGTYEQYF. The CDR3 DNA reads TGTGCCAGCAGTTTGCTAGCGGGGGGGACCTACGAGCAGTACTTC. The chain is built from TRBV27 and TRBJ2-7; 12 nucleotides align to TRBD2. The germline gives CDR1 MNHEY, CDR2 SMNVEV (reference sequence). This CDR3 comprises 15 residues. The trim removed 3 bases at V and 2 bases at J, leaving 2 bases unmatched.

V gene TRBV9 combines with J gene TRBJ1-2; D is unclear. This CDR3 spans 12 amino acids. V lost 1 base and J 4 bases, leaving 5 bases between the germline ends. Germline CDR1 and CDR2: SGDLS and YYNGEE. This CDR3 is CASSVPSYGYTF. Here the CDR3 DNA reads TGTGCCAGCAGCGTACCCAGCTATGGCTACACCTTC.

The chain links TRBV20-1 to TRBJ2-5; D remains unclear. The CDR3 sequence is 11 residues long. The V gene's germline CDR1 is DFQATT and CDR2 SNEGSKA (reference sequence). V lost 1 base to trimming and J lost 3 bases, with 3 bases between them. This CDR3 reads CSARVEETQYF. CDR3 in DNA: TGCAGTGCTAGAGTTGAAGAGACCCAGTACTTC.

The chain joins TRBV15 to TRBJ2-7; perhaps TRBD2 as D (5 bases). The germline V gene has CDR1 LNHNV and CDR2 YYDKDF (reference sequence). This CDR3 has 15 amino acids. V was trimmed by 0 bases and J by 0 bases, leaving 9 bases between them. CDR3 loop: CATSRDRRNSYEQYF. The CDR3 region has the DNA TGTGCCACCAGCAGAGATCGGAGGAACTCCTACGAGCAGTACTTC.

The V and J genes are TRBV29-1 and TRBJ2-7; tentative D call: TRBD1 (5 bases). The CDR3 is 12 residues long. V shed 5 bases and J shed 3 bases, with 11 bases lying between them. The germline CDR1 and CDR2 sequences are SQVTM and ANQGSEA. CDR3 residues: CSVRDSLYEQYF. CDR3 DNA sequence: TGCAGCGTTCGAGACAGCCTCTACGAGCAGTACTTC.

This clone was recorded only once. The chain couples TRBV15 to TRBJ2-7; 8 positions match TRBD2. V lost 5 bases to trimming and J lost 2 bases; unmatched junction nucleotides: 2. CDR1 and CDR2 from the germline V gene are LNHNV and YYDKDF (reference sequence). This CDR3 spans 13 amino acids. CDR3 region: CATSGGGTYEQYF. The CDR3 DNA reads TGTGCCACCAGCGGCGGGGGGACCTACGAGCAGTACTTC. Full variable domain (outside the CDR3, taken from reference TRBV15 and TRBJ2-7): DAMVIQNPRYQVTQFGKPVTLSCSQTLNHNVMYWYQQKSSQAPKLLFHYYDKDFNNEADTPDNFQSRRPNTSFCFLDIRSPGLGDTAMYLCATSGGGTYEQYFGPGTRLTVT.

The chain uses TRBV5-5 and TRBJ1-1; TRBD1 matches 9 bases. Germline CDR1 SGHKS, CDR2 YYEKEE (reference sequence). The CDR3 is made up of 14 amino acids. V lost 4 bases and J lost 1; bases outside the gene matches: 2. CDR3 DNA sequence: TGTGCCAGCAGCCTACAGGGGGCGAACACTGAAGCTTTCTTT. This codes for CASSLQGANTEAFF.

This clone showed up just a few times. This chain links TRBV9 with TRBJ2-7, with a weak D call TRBD1 (6 bases). The CDR3 runs to 14 residues. V lost 3 bases, J lost 3 bases, and 13 bases lay in between. Germline V gene data show CDR1 as SGDLS and CDR2 as YYNGEE. CDR3 sequence (DNA): TGTGCCAGCAGCGCGCGGATGGACAGCTACGAGCAGTACTTC. Amino acids: CASSARMDSYEQYF.

This chain connects TRBV29-1 to TRBJ2-5; 8 bases are shared with TRBD1. The J call is in doubt because the DNA end fits TRBJ2-7 better. CDR1 SQVTM and CDR2 ANQGSEA come from the germline V gene. The CDR3 spans 12 residues. As DNA, the CDR3 is TGCAGCGGGATGGACAGGGACTACGAGCAGTACTTC. This encodes CSGMDRDYEQYF.

V is TRBV6-5 and J is TRBJ1-2, with 8 nucleotides matching TRBD1. V lost 4 bases, J lost 4 bases, and 8 bases stayed unmatched. Germline V CDR1 and CDR2: MNHEY, SVGAGI. The CDR3 is 15 residues long. As DNA, the CDR3 is TGTGCCAGCAGTTCAGACAGGGGCAGTTTCTATGGCTACACCTTC. It translates to CASSSDRGSFYGYTF.

This chain connects TRBV27 to TRBJ1-4; no definite D call. The V end was cut by 8 bases, the J end by 0 bases, with 10 bases between. Germline loops: CDR1 MNHEY, CDR2 SMNVEV (reference sequence). This CDR3 has 14 amino acids. The CDR3 sequence: CASRPSATNEKLFF. For the CDR3, the DNA is TGTGCCAGCCGACCGTCTGCAACTAATGAAAAACTGTTTTTT.

The chain joins TRBV7-9 to TRBJ2-7, with D tentatively TRBD2 (5 bases). The V end lost 7 bases, the J end lost 3 bases, and 13 bases lay between the germline ends. Germline CDR1 is SEHNR and CDR2 is FQNEAQ (reference sequence). The length of the CDR3 is 13 residues. This CDR3 reads CASTFKGDYEQYF. CDR3 in DNA: TGTGCCAGCACGTTCAAGGGAGACTACGAGCAGTACTTC.

The sample holds a few counts of this clone. The DNA for the CDR3 is TGTGCCAGCTCACCCGGGACTGGGGCCCGGGAGACCCAGTACTTC. Amino acids: CASSPGTGARETQYF. The chain couples TRBV18 to TRBJ2-5, with D tentatively TRBD2 (6 bases). The CDR3 has 15 amino acids. Germline V CDR1 and CDR2: KGHSH, LQKENI. The V end lost 3 bases, the J end lost 5 bases, and 16 bases lay between the germline ends.